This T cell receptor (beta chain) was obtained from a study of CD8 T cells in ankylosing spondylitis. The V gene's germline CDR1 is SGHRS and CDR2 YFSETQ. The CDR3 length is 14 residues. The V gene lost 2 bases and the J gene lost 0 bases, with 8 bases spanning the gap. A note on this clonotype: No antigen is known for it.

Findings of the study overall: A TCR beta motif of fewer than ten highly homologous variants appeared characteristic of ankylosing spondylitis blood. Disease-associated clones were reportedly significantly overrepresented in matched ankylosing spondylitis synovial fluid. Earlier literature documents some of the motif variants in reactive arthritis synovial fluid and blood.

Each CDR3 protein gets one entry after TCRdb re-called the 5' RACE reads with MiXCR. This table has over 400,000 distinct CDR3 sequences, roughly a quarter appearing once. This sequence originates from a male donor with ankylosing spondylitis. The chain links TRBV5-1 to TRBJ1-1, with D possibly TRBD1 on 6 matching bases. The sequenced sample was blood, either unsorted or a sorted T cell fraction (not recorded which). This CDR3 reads CASSFGQLNTEAFF. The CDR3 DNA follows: TGCGCCAGCAGCTTTGGACAGCTGAACACTGAAGCTTTCTTT.